This is a list of T cell receptor beta chains from one sample in a study of post-analysis software for immune sequencing data. From the PCR reads, TCRdb called clonotypes with MiXCR, one entry per CDR3 protein. Found here are roughly 700,000 distinct CDR3 sequences, approximately 30% of them singletons; the top ten hold approximately 0.6%. The sample comprised blood. Receptors originate from a girl between 5 and 17 years old with multiple sclerosis. Both conserved end residues are part of each CDR3. The D gene is left open where the match is weak. A row's size may be missing; if present it is once, few, many or a size class.

j_call: TRBJ1-1
d_call: TRBD1
clone_size: -
v_call: TRBV29-1
cdr3_aa: CSVPRGDRALNTEAFF
cdr3_nt: TGCAGCGTCCCGAGAGGCGACAGGGCCTTGAACACTGAAGCTTTCTTT

j_call: TRBJ2-7
d_call: -
clone_size: -
v_call: TRBV2
cdr3_aa: CASSDLGPYEQYF
cdr3_nt: TGTGCCAGCAGTGATTTAGGGCCGTACGAGCAGTACTTC

j_call: TRBJ2-5
d_call: TRBD1
clone_size: -
v_call: TRBV29-1
cdr3_aa: CSVDGTGGETQYF
cdr3_nt: TGCAGCGTTGATGGGACAGGGGGCGAGACCCAGTACTTC

j_call: TRBJ2-3
d_call: -
clone_size: -
v_call: TRBV7-9
cdr3_aa: CASSSTPRGPSTDTQYF
cdr3_nt: TGTGCCAGCAGCTCCACCCCCCGGGGTCCTAGCACAGATACGCAGTATTTT

j_call: TRBJ2-5
d_call: TRBD2
clone_size: few
v_call: TRBV5-1
cdr3_aa: CASSFGTSGRGETQYF
cdr3_nt: TGCGCCAGCAGCTTTGGGACTAGCGGTCGTGGGGAGACCCAGTACTTC

j_call: TRBJ1-1
d_call: -
clone_size: few
v_call: TRBV5-6
cdr3_aa: CASSLELGTKNTEAFF
cdr3_nt: TGTGCCAGCAGCTTGGAACTCGGGACAAAGAACACTGAAGCTTTCTTT

j_call: TRBJ1-3
d_call: -
clone_size: -
v_call: TRBV29-1
cdr3_aa: CSVAGSIDGNTIYF
cdr3_nt: TGCAGCGTGGCGGGTTCGATAGATGGAAACACCATATATTTT

j_call: TRBJ1-1
d_call: -
clone_size: -
v_call: TRBV4-3
cdr3_aa: CASSQDRAKTAFF
cdr3_nt: TGCGCCAGCAGCCAAGATCGGGCGAAGACGGCTTTCTTT

j_call: TRBJ2-4
d_call: -
clone_size: -
v_call: TRBV6-1
cdr3_aa: CASSEERRDVFQYF
cdr3_nt: TGTGCCAGCAGTGAAGAACGACGAGATGTCTTTCAGTACTTC

j_call: TRBJ2-2
d_call: -
clone_size: few
v_call: TRBV27
cdr3_aa: CASSLSLGWGDTGELFF
cdr3_nt: TGTGCCAGCAGTTTATCGTTAGGATGGGGAGACACCGGGGAGCTGTTTTTT

j_call: TRBJ2-7
d_call: TRBD2
clone_size: -
v_call: TRBV6-2/TRBV6-3
cdr3_aa: CASRGLAGASYEQYF
cdr3_nt: TGTGCCAGCAGGGGACTAGCGGGAGCCTCCTACGAGCAGTACTTC

j_call: TRBJ1-6
d_call: -
clone_size: few
v_call: TRBV12-3/TRBV12-4
cdr3_aa: CASTAGSYNSPLHF
cdr3_nt: TGTGCCAGCACCGCGGGGTCCTATAATTCACCCCTCCACTTT

j_call: TRBJ1-2
d_call: -
clone_size: -
v_call: TRBV4-1
cdr3_aa: CASSQNGQGYGYTF
cdr3_nt: TGCGCCAGCAGCCAAAATGGGCAGGGGTATGGCTACACCTTC

j_call: TRBJ1-1
d_call: -
clone_size: -
v_call: TRBV28
cdr3_aa: CASIGDRGAFF
cdr3_nt: TGTGCCAGCATCGGGGATCGTGGCGCTTTCTTT

j_call: TRBJ2-7
d_call: -
clone_size: -
v_call: TRBV7-2
cdr3_aa: CASSRCRGNYEQYF
cdr3_nt: TGTGCCAGCAGCCGATGCAGGGGCAACTACGAGCAGTACTTC

j_call: TRBJ2-7
d_call: -
clone_size: many
v_call: TRBV20-1
cdr3_aa: CSAWGPSYEQYF
cdr3_nt: TGCAGTGCTTGGGGACCAAGCTACGAGCAGTACTTC

j_call: TRBJ2-6
d_call: -
clone_size: -
v_call: TRBV6-2/TRBV6-3
cdr3_aa: CASSSSRGRALSGANVLTF
cdr3_nt: TGTGCCAGCAGTTCCAGTAGGGGCAGGGCTTTATCTGGGGCCAACGTCCTGACTTTC

j_call: TRBJ1-4
d_call: -
clone_size: -
v_call: TRBV5-1
cdr3_aa: CASSTSGTPIEKLFF
cdr3_nt: TGCGCCAGCAGCACTTCCGGGACACCTATAGAAAAACTGTTTTTT

j_call: TRBJ2-5
d_call: -
clone_size: -
v_call: TRBV6-2/TRBV6-3
cdr3_aa: CASRRLDSQETQYF
cdr3_nt: TGTGCCAGCAGGAGATTGGACAGCCAAGAGACCCAGTACTTC

j_call: TRBJ1-1
d_call: TRBD1
clone_size: -
v_call: TRBV7-9
cdr3_aa: CASSRYRGLAVSTEAFF
cdr3_nt: TGTGCCAGCAGCCGTTACAGGGGGCTCGCGGTGAGCACTGAAGCTTTCTTT

j_call: TRBJ1-1
d_call: -
clone_size: -
v_call: TRBV4-1
cdr3_aa: CASSQEGSRQQAFF
cdr3_nt: TGCGCCAGCAGCCAAGAGGGAAGCAGGCAGCAAGCTTTCTTT

j_call: TRBJ2-5
d_call: TRBD1
clone_size: -
v_call: TRBV29-1
cdr3_aa: CGVVGDRGRQETQYF
cdr3_nt: TGCGGCGTTGTGGGGGACAGGGGGCGTCAAGAGACCCAGTACTTC

j_call: TRBJ1-3
d_call: -
clone_size: -
v_call: TRBV9
cdr3_aa: CASSGGPEGAWNTIYF
cdr3_nt: TGTGCCAGCAGCGGGGGGCCCGAAGGGGCTTGGAACACCATATATTTT

j_call: TRBJ1-4
d_call: -
clone_size: few
v_call: TRBV4-3
cdr3_aa: CASSQDLLGLNNEKLFF
cdr3_nt: TGCGCCAGTAGCCAAGATCTTCTGGGACTAAACAATGAAAAACTGTTTTTT

j_call: TRBJ2-5
d_call: -
clone_size: -
v_call: TRBV9
cdr3_aa: CASSGIMDRPSTQYF
cdr3_nt: TGTGCCAGCAGCGGCATCATGGACCGGCCTTCGACCCAGTACTTC

j_call: TRBJ2-1
d_call: -
clone_size: -
v_call: TRBV3-1
cdr3_aa: CASSQDWRDSYNEQFF
cdr3_nt: TGTGCCAGCAGCCAAGACTGGCGGGATTCCTACAATGAGCAGTTCTTC

j_call: TRBJ1-1
d_call: TRBD1
clone_size: -
v_call: TRBV29-1
cdr3_aa: CSVGGQDLNTEAFF
cdr3_nt: TGCAGCGTGGGTGGACAGGACCTGAACACTGAAGCTTTCTTT

j_call: TRBJ2-1
d_call: -
clone_size: few
v_call: TRBV29-1
cdr3_aa: CSATGMSYNEQFF
cdr3_nt: TGCAGCGCAACAGGGATGTCCTACAATGAGCAGTTCTTC

j_call: TRBJ1-1
d_call: -
clone_size: -
v_call: TRBV12-3/TRBV12-4
cdr3_aa: CASSPSSNTEAFF
cdr3_nt: TGTGCCAGCAGCCCATCTAGTAACACTGAAGCTTTCTTT

j_call: TRBJ2-1
d_call: -
clone_size: -
v_call: TRBV27
cdr3_aa: CASTSGVGTPRLNEQFF
cdr3_nt: TGTGCCAGCACCTCAGGCGTGGGGACCCCAAGGTTGAATGAGCAGTTCTTC

j_call: TRBJ2-1
d_call: TRBD2
clone_size: few
v_call: TRBV6-2/TRBV6-3
cdr3_aa: CAIRLAGVFNEQFF
cdr3_nt: TGTGCAATCAGACTAGCGGGAGTTTTCAATGAGCAGTTCTTC

j_call: TRBJ1-5
d_call: TRBD1
clone_size: -
v_call: TRBV7-9
cdr3_aa: CASSLGGQRDQPQHF
cdr3_nt: TGTGCCAGCAGCTTAGGGGGACAGCGGGATCAGCCCCAGCATTTT

j_call: TRBJ1-2
d_call: -
clone_size: -
v_call: TRBV29-1
cdr3_aa: CSVGQAETANYGYTF
cdr3_nt: TGCAGCGTTGGGCAGGCAGAGACCGCTAACTATGGCTACACCTTC

j_call: TRBJ2-1
d_call: -
clone_size: -
v_call: TRBV7-2
cdr3_aa: CASSRAVGSSYNEQFF
cdr3_nt: TGTGCCAGCAGCCGCGCTGTGGGCTCCTCCTACAATGAGCAGTTCTTC

j_call: TRBJ2-7
d_call: -
clone_size: -
v_call: TRBV28
cdr3_aa: CASSAGGETYEQYF
cdr3_nt: TGTGCCAGCAGCGCAGGGGGGGAAACCTACGAGCAGTACTTC

j_call: TRBJ2-7
d_call: TRBD1
clone_size: few
v_call: TRBV7-2
cdr3_aa: CASSLGWDRTYEQYF
cdr3_nt: TGTGCCAGCAGCTTAGGCTGGGACAGGACCTACGAGCAGTACTTC

j_call: TRBJ1-5
d_call: -
clone_size: -
v_call: TRBV6-1
cdr3_aa: CASSEAAGYAGQPQHF
cdr3_nt: TGTGCCAGCAGTGAAGCGGCGGGCTACGCGGGTCAGCCCCAGCATTTT

j_call: TRBJ1-4
d_call: TRBD1
clone_size: -
v_call: TRBV2
cdr3_aa: CASSDPRGPDEKLFF
cdr3_nt: TGTGCCAGCAGTGACCCCAGGGGGCCGGACGAAAAACTGTTTTTT

j_call: TRBJ2-1
d_call: -
clone_size: few
v_call: TRBV20-1
cdr3_aa: CSAKRARGEQFF
cdr3_nt: TGCAGTGCTAAGCGGGCGAGGGGTGAGCAGTTCTTC

j_call: TRBJ2-1
d_call: TRBD2
clone_size: -
v_call: TRBV28
cdr3_aa: CASQDLGGLAGGRTNEQFF
cdr3_nt: TGTGCCAGCCAAGACTTGGGGGGACTAGCGGGAGGACGAACCAATGAGCAGTTCTTC

j_call: TRBJ2-7
d_call: -
clone_size: -
v_call: TRBV20-1
cdr3_aa: CSAEAWSAYEQYF
cdr3_nt: TGCAGTGCTGAAGCATGGAGCGCCTACGAGCAGTACTTC

j_call: TRBJ2-7
d_call: TRBD2
clone_size: few
v_call: TRBV5-1
cdr3_aa: CASSLGLAGNIYEQYF
cdr3_nt: TGCGCCAGCAGCTTGGGACTAGCGGGCAATATCTACGAGCAGTACTTC

j_call: TRBJ2-3
d_call: -
clone_size: few
v_call: TRBV6-5
cdr3_aa: CASSLQDPEVADTQYF
cdr3_nt: TGTGCCAGCAGTTTACAGGACCCAGAGGTCGCAGATACGCAGTATTTT

j_call: TRBJ2-4
d_call: -
clone_size: few
v_call: TRBV20-1
cdr3_aa: CSARVYRDWDIQYF
cdr3_nt: TGCAGTGCTAGAGTGTATCGGGATTGGGACATTCAGTACTTC

j_call: TRBJ2-3
d_call: -
clone_size: -
v_call: TRBV3-1
cdr3_aa: CASSRRTGGFADTQYF
cdr3_nt: TGTGCCAGCAGCCGAAGGACTGGGGGGTTTGCAGATACGCAGTATTTT

j_call: TRBJ1-6
d_call: TRBD1
clone_size: -
v_call: TRBV20-1
cdr3_aa: CSARGPDRVGSPLHF
cdr3_nt: TGCAGTGCTAGGGGGCCGGACAGGGTGGGATCACCCCTCCACTTT

j_call: TRBJ2-7
d_call: -
clone_size: few
v_call: TRBV6-6
cdr3_aa: CAGSYSRGAKDYEQYF
cdr3_nt: TGTGCCGGCAGTTACTCGAGGGGAGCCAAAGACTACGAGCAGTACTTC

j_call: TRBJ2-1
d_call: TRBD2
clone_size: few
v_call: TRBV29-1
cdr3_aa: CSVERREPYNEQFF
cdr3_nt: TGCAGCGTTGAAAGGCGGGAGCCCTACAATGAGCAGTTCTTC

j_call: TRBJ2-7
d_call: TRBD2
clone_size: -
v_call: TRBV20-1
cdr3_aa: CSARALGPSGSYEQYF
cdr3_nt: TGCAGTGCCAGGGCCCTGGGGCCTAGCGGGTCCTACGAGCAGTACTTC

j_call: TRBJ2-7
d_call: TRBD1
clone_size: -
v_call: TRBV9
cdr3_aa: CASSAAGTGSHEQYF
cdr3_nt: TGTGCCAGCAGCGCGGCCGGGACAGGGAGCCACGAGCAGTACTTC

j_call: TRBJ2-3
d_call: TRBD1
clone_size: few
v_call: TRBV20-1
cdr3_aa: CSATGTGTRRASTDTQYF
cdr3_nt: TGCAGTGCAACCGGGACAGGGACCCGACGTGCTAGCACAGATACGCAGTATTTT

j_call: TRBJ2-5
d_call: TRBD1
clone_size: few
v_call: TRBV28
cdr3_aa: CASSLTLGGQGKETQYF
cdr3_nt: TGTGCCAGCAGCCTGACGCTGGGGGGACAGGGCAAAGAGACCCAGTACTTC

j_call: TRBJ2-7
d_call: -
clone_size: -
v_call: TRBV13
cdr3_aa: CASSLGLGVIYEQYF
cdr3_nt: TGTGCCAGCAGCTTAGGCCTGGGGGTGATCTACGAGCAGTACTTC